The 16 T cell receptor beta chains given below trace back to one sample, sequenced in a study of blood T cell repertoires in COVID-19. Profiled with immunoSEQ multiplex PCR; TCRdb holds only in-frame clones, not every one. Of around 150,000 clones listed, 82% were seen once; the top ten hold more than 6%. What was sequenced was peripheral blood. Receptors were obtained from a woman in her 40s with COVID-19, enrolled during active disease.

This chain joins TRBV2 and TRBJ1-3; D not resolved. This CDR3 is 13 amino acids long. The germline V gene encodes CDR1 SNHLY and CDR2 FYNNEI. Trimming took off 3 bases at V and 3 bases at J, with 6 bases between the two ends. The CDR3 region is CASSDRIGNTIYF. The DNA of the CDR3 is TGTGCCAGCAGTGACAGGATTGGAAACACCATATATTTT.

V gene TRBV13 combines with J gene TRBJ2-7, with 9 bases that match TRBD1. This CDR3 is 14 amino acids long. V dropped 5 bases and J dropped 5; count of bases not matched to a gene: 7. CDR1 PRHDT and CDR2 FYEKMQ come from the germline V gene (reference sequence). The CDR3, as DNA: TGTGCCAGCAGCCGGGGACAGGGCCTCAACGAGCAGTACTTC. Protein product: CASSRGQGLNEQYF.

This chain links TRBV11-2 with TRBJ2-7; TRBD2 is a possible D gene (5 bases). Germline-derived CDR1 and CDR2 are SGHAT and FQNNGV. The length of the CDR3 is 12 residues. Trimming left V 6 bases short and J 2 bases short, with 8 bases between. CDR3 nucleotide sequence: TGTGCCAGCAGTTCCGGGGCCTACGAGCAGTACGTC. This gives the protein CASSSGAYEQYV.

This clone was observed a handful of times. This chain uses TRBV19 with TRBJ1-4; the match to TRBD1 covers 10 bases. V lost 4 bases to trimming and J lost 8 bases; unmatched junction nucleotides: 7. The CDR3 runs to 15 residues. Germline assignment: CDR1 LNHDA and CDR2 SQIVND (reference sequence). The CDR3 sequence is CASSNKGQGNEKLFF. The CDR3 DNA is TGTGCCAGTAGTAATAAGGGACAGGGGAACGAAAAACTGTTTTTT.

The chain carries TRBV27 and TRBJ1-1, with 7 bases that match TRBD1. The CDR3 spans 12 residues. The ends lost 6 bases at V and 8 bases at J; junction bases unmatched: 6. CDR1 and CDR2 (germline): MNHEY, SMNVEV (reference sequence). The CDR3 sequence is CASRSTGTEAFF. DNA of the CDR3: TGTGCCAGCAGGTCGACAGGGACCGAAGCTTTCTTT.

The V and J genes are TRBV11-1 and TRBJ2-7; possible D gene TRBD2, 6 bases. The V end was cut by 7 bases, the J end by 7 bases, with 23 bases between. Germline V gene sequence: CDR1 SGHAT, CDR2 FQDESV (reference sequence). CDR3 length: 15 amino acids. The CDR3 DNA reads as TGTGCCAGCAAAAGTAGGGGCCGCCCGGGAGAAGAGCAGTACTTC. Its protein product is CASKSRGRPGEEQYF.

The chain is built from TRBV6-5 and TRBJ2-7; TRBD1 is a possible D gene (5 bases). The ends were cut back, 6 bases at V and 4 bases at J, with 16 bases in the middle. Per germline, CDR1 MNHEY and CDR2 SVGAGI. The CDR3 is made up of 14 amino acids. CDR3 sequence reads: CASRPSGQGYEQYV. CDR3 nucleotides: TGTGCCAGCAGGCCCTCTGGGCAGGGTTACGAGCAGTACGTC.

This clone was found a few times. The chain employs TRBV5-1 and TRBJ2-2; the match to TRBD2 covers 8 bases. V lost 5 bases, J lost 2 bases, and 20 bases stayed unmatched. The CDR3 sequence is 20 residues long. Germline-derived CDR1 and CDR2 are SGHRS and YFSETQ. The CDR3 DNA sequence: TGCGCCAGCAGACAAAGCATCCGCGGCATACTAGCGGACAACACCGGGGAGCTGTTTTTT. Protein product: CASRQSIRGILADNTGELFF.

CDR3 DNA: TGTGCCAGCAGCACCCTAGGAGCGGGAACTGAAGCTTTCTTT. This encodes CASSTLGAGTEAFF. The genes are TRBV5-4 and TRBJ1-1; D remains ambiguous. The CDR3 length is 14 residues. From germline, CDR1 is SGHNT and CDR2 YYREEE (reference sequence). The ends were cut back, 4 bases at V and 5 bases at J, with 15 bases in the middle.

This sequence joins TRBV7-6 and TRBJ2-1; D perhaps matches TRBD1 (6 bases). The length of the CDR3 is 15 residues. V was cut by 4 bases and J by 2 bases, with 12 bases left in between. The germline gives CDR1 SGHVS, CDR2 FNYEAQ. The DNA of the CDR3 is TGTGCCAGCAGCTATAGCGAGGGGGCCTACAATGAGCAGTTCTTC. Its translation: CASSYSEGAYNEQFF.

The chain has TRBV5-1 and TRBJ2-1, with TRBD2 matching over 15 bases. V was pared by 4 bases and J by 7 bases, with 6 bases of the junction left unmatched. Germline loops: CDR1 SGHRS, CDR2 YFSETQ. CDR3 length equals 16 residues. Written as DNA, the CDR3 is TGCGCCAGCAGCCGCCAAGGGACTAGCGGGAGGAATGAGCAGTTCTTC. It is translated as CASSRQGTSGRNEQFF.

The V gene is TRBV7-8, the J gene TRBJ1-1; tentative D call: TRBD1 (5 bases). V shed 5 bases and J shed 4 bases, with 17 bases lying between them. CDR3 length: 15 amino acids. The germline V gene encodes CDR1 SGHVS and CDR2 FQNEAQ. The CDR3 nucleotides are TGTGCCAGCAGCCTTCGAGGAGGGGCGCCCACTGAAGCTTTCTTT. Its protein is CASSLRGGAPTEAFF. Together with reference TRBV7-8 and TRBJ1-1, the CDR3 gives the full variable domain: GAGVSQSPRYKVAKRGQDVALRCDPISGHVSLFWYQQALGQGPEFLTYFQNEAQLDKSGLPSDRFFAERPEGSVSTLKIQRTQQEDSAVYLCASSLRGGAPTEAFFGQGTRLTVV.

The rearrangement uses TRBV19 and TRBJ2-1; perhaps TRBD1 as D (8 bases). Germline V gene data show CDR1 as LNHDA and CDR2 as SQIVND (reference sequence). The V and J ends lost 6 bases and 9 bases respectively, with 18 bases between them. CDR3 length equals 14 residues. Here the CDR3 reads CASRVGQGGGEQFF. The CDR3 region has the DNA TGTGCCAGTAGGGTTGGACAGGGAGGGGGTGAGCAGTTCTTC.

This chain uses TRBV9 with TRBJ2-2; 9 positions match TRBD2. Trimming at V came to 0 bases and at J to 2 bases, leaving 14 bases not matched to a gene. Looked up from germline, CDR1 is SGDLS and CDR2 is YYNGEE. The CDR3 sequence is 20 residues long. In DNA form, the CDR3 reads TGTGCCAGCAGCGTAGGTCCCTTAGGTAGCGGGGGCGCAAACACCGGGGAGCTGTTTTTT. It encodes CASSVGPLGSGGANTGELFF. Combining the CDR3 with reference TRBV9 and TRBJ2-2 gives the whole variable domain DSGVTQTPKHLITATGQRVTLRCSPRSGDLSVYWYQQSLDQGLQFLIQYYNGEERAKGNILERFSAQQFPDLHSELNLSSLELGDSALYFCASSVGPLGSGGANTGELFFGEGSRLTVL.

V usage is TRBV18 and J usage is TRBJ1-1; maybe TRBD1 (5 bases). V shed 4 bases and J shed 1 base, with 13 bases lying between them. Germline V gene sequence: CDR1 KGHSH, CDR2 LQKENI. There are 15 residues in the CDR3. CDR3 loop: CASSLVQGRNTEAFF. CDR3 DNA: TGTGCCAGCTCACTGGTCCAGGGAAGGAACACTGAAGCTTTCTTT.

This clone was seen just once. This chain joins TRBV4-2 and TRBJ2-3; 9 positions match TRBD2. The CDR3 runs to 15 residues. The germline V gene has CDR1 LGHNA and CDR2 YNFKEQ. After removal of 5 bases from V and 3 bases from J, the junction contained 6 bases not matched to a gene. In nucleotides, the CDR3 is TGTGCCAGCAGCGAGACTAGCGGCTTGACAGATACGCAGTATTTT. Its translation: CASSETSGLTDTQYF.